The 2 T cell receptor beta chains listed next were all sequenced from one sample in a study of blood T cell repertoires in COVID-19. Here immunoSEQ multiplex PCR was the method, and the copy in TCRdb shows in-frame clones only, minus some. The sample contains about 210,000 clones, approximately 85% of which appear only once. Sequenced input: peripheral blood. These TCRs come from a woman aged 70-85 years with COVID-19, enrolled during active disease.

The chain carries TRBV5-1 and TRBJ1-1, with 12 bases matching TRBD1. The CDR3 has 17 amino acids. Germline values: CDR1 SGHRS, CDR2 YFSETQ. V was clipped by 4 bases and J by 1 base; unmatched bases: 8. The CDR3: CASSIGGTGGPNTEAFF. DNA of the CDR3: TGCGCCAGCAGCATTGGCGGGACAGGGGGCCCGAACACTGAAGCTTTCTTT. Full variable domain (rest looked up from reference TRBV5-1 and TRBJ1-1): KAGVTQTPRYLIKTRGQQVTLSCSPISGHRSVSWYQQTPGQGLQFLFEYFSETQRNKGNFPGRFSGRQFSNSRSEMNVSTLELGDSALYLCASSIGGTGGPNTEAFFGQGTRLTVV.

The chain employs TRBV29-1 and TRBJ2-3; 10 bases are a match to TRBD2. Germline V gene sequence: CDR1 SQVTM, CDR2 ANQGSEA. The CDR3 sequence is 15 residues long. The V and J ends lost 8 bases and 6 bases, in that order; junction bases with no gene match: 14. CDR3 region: CSPGVRAGGWDTQYF. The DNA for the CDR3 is TGCAGCCCTGGGGTCCGAGCGGGAGGGTGGGATACGCAGTATTTT.